This T cell receptor beta chain appears in the sequencing data of a study of blood T cell repertoires in COVID-19. Some clones are missing from TCRdb's copy, which holds only in-frame ones; the method was immunoSEQ multiplex PCR. In the table there are about 73,000 clones, approximately 84% of which are singletons. This clone was observed a handful of times. J gave up 8 bases and V 1 base, and 8 bases lay outside the gene matches. This CDR3 has 16 residues. Germline assignment: CDR1 MGHRA and CDR2 YSYEKL. The V call is TRBV4-1, the J call TRBJ2-1, with 10 bases identical to TRBD1. The clonotype was recovered from a human donor in a cohort sampled during active COVID-19. Specimen: peripheral blood. In DNA, the CDR3 is TGCGCCAGCAGCCAAGGCCGGACAGGGGGATGGGATGAGCAGTTCTTC. Amino acid sequence: CASSQGRTGGWDEQFF.